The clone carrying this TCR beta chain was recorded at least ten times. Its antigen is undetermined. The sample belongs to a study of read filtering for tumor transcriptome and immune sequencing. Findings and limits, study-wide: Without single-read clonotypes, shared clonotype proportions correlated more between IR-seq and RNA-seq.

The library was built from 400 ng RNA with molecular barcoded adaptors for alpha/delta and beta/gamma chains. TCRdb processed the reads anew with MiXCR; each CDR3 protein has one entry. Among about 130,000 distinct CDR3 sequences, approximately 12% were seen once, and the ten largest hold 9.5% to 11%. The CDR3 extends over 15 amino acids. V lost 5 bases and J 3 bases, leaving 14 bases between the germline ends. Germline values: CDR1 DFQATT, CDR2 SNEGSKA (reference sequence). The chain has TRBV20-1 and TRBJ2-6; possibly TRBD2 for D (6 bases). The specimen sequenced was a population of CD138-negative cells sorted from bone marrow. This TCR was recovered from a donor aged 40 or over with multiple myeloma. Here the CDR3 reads CSAPPGGIGANVLTF. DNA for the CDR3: TGCAGTGCTCCGCCAGGAGGGATTGGGGCCAACGTCCTGACTTTC.